This T cell receptor (beta chain) comes out of a study of OX40 agonist ivuxolimab in advanced cancers. The CDR3 has 15 residues. Germline loops: CDR1 MNHNS, CDR2 SASEGT. Trimming took 3 bases from V and 6 from J, leaving 15 bases between them. Here immunoSEQ multiplex PCR was the method, and the copy in TCRdb shows in-frame clones only, minus some. Altogether about 18,000 clones are present, around four fifths being singletons, with the ten largest covering 20% to 30%. Study-wide findings and caveats: Normalized T-cell clonal expansion was also low in some nonresponders.

Notes on this clone: The antigen is not known.

The sequence was collected from an adult with an advanced solid tumor such as melanoma, head and neck, liver or kidney cancer. The rearrangement joins TRBV6-1 to TRBJ1-5; D perhaps matches TRBD1 (5 bases). The sample in question was CD4+ or CD8+ T cells sorted from blood, obtained in a trial of the OX40 agonist ivuxolimab. CDR3 sequence: CASSESPGLGQPQHF. Written as DNA, the CDR3 is TGTGCCAGCAGTGAGTCCCCAGGGTTAGGTCAGCCCCAGCATTTT.